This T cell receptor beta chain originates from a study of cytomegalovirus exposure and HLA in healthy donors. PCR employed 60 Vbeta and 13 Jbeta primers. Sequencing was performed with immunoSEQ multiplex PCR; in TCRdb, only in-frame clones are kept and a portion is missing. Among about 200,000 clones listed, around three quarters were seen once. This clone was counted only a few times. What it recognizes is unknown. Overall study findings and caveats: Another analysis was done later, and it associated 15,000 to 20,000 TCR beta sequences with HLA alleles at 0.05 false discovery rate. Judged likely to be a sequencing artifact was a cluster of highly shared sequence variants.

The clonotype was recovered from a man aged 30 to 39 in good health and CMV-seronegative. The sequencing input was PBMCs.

CDR3 nucleotide sequence: TGTGCCATCAGTGAGCCAGACTATCTAAATTCACCCCTCCACTTT. Its translation: CAISEPDYLNSPLHF. The chain employs TRBV10-3 and TRBJ1-6, with D uncertain. The CDR3 has 15 amino acids. With 2 bases removed from V and 7 bases from J, the gap between germline ends came to 12 bases. The germline CDR1 and CDR2 sequences are ENHRY and SYGVKD.